A single T cell receptor (beta chain) is shown here with its context. Its antigen remains unknown. Other DNA sequences from this sample encode an identical CDR3 as well. These data originate in a study of cytomegalovirus exposure and HLA in healthy donors. General study findings and limits: Several V segments, TRBV6-2 and TRBV6-3 among them, could not be told apart and were dropped. There were several of the most significant clusters that appeared linked to common viral pathogens in a later analysis. In vitro confirmation showed a few CMV-associated chains to be CMV antigen specific. Reportedly, cytomegalovirus status was diagnosed with high sensitivity and specificity.

This CDR3 region has 13 residues. Germline V gene data show CDR1 as MNHNY and CDR2 as SVGAGI (reference sequence). Trimming shortened V by 7 bases and J by 0 bases, and 7 bases separated the two germline ends. Use of 60 Vbeta and 13 Jbeta primers characterized the PCR. Generated by immunoSEQ multiplex PCR, the TCRdb table keeps only in-frame clones and is missing some. The table has 150,000 or so clones, over 65% seen once. Sample: PBMCs. The chain employs TRBV6-6 and TRBJ1-3; D is ambiguous. The TCR comes from a man aged 35-49 years in good health and CMV-seropositive. The CDR3, as DNA: TGTGCCAGCACTAGGAGCTCTGGAAACACCATATATTTT. It yields the protein CASTRSSGNTIYF.